A single count supports the clone carrying this T cell receptor (beta chain). What it binds is unknown. TCRdb fed the reads into MiXCR, producing one record per CDR3 protein. The sample yields around 900,000 distinct CDR3 sequences, approximately 33% seen once. The sample is drawn from a study of T cell repertoires in cytomegalovirus infection. Overall study: Signatures in public TCR beta sequences pointed to both CMV infection and matching HLA type.

This CDR3 region has 11 residues. V lost 1 base and J 15 bases, leaving 10 bases between the germline ends. The specimen comprised cultured CD8+ T cells from PBMCs, sampled from culture after CMV antigen stimulation. The TCR comes from a human donor in good health (CMV status not recorded). Some clones in this sample may be carry-over from other donors' samples. The chain employs TRBV12-3 or TRBV12-4 and TRBJ2-1; no clear D. The CDR3 protein is CASSLGQSAFF. CDR3 nucleotide sequence: TGTGCCAGCAGTTTAGGGCAATCCGCGTTCTTC.